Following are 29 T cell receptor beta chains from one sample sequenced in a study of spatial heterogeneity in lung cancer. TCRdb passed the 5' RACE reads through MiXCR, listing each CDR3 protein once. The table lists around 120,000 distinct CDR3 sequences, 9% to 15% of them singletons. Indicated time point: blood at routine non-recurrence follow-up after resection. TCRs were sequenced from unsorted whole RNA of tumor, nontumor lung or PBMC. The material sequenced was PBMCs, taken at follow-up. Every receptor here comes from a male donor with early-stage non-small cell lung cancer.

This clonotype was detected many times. The CDR3 nucleotides read TGTGCCAGCAGCTCTGACAGGACACTTCTCTCCGGAAACACCATATATTTT. Translated, it gives CASSSDRTLLSGNTIYF. This chain connects TRBV7-2 to TRBJ1-3; weak D call: TRBD1 (6 bases). CDR1 SGHTA and CDR2 FQGNSA come from the germline V gene. The CDR3 consists of 17 residues. Trimming took off 4 bases at V and 4 bases at J, with 20 bases between the two ends.

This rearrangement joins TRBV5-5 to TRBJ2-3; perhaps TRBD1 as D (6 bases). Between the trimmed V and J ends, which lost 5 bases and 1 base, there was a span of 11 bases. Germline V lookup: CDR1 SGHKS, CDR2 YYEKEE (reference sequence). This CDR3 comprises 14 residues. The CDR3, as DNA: TGTGCCAGCAGTTCCCCAGGGGGCACAGATACGCAGTATTTT. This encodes CASSSPGGTDTQYF.

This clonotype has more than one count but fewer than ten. CDR3 sequence: CATAGTSGETQYF. In DNA form, the CDR3 reads TGTGCCACCGCCGGGACTTCCGGGGAGACCCAGTACTTC. This sequence joins TRBV24-1 and TRBJ2-5, with TRBD2 as a possible D gene (6 bases). This CDR3 has 13 amino acids. The germline CDR1 and CDR2 sequences are KGHDR and SFDVKD. The germline V and J ends were trimmed by 9 bases and 5 bases, with 15 bases remaining between them.

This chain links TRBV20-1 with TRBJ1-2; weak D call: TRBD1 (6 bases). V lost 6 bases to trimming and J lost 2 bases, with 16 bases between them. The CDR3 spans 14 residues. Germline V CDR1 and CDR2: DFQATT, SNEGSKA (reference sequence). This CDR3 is CSAKQGYSNYGYTF. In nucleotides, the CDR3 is TGCAGTGCGAAACAGGGCTACTCCAACTATGGCTACACCTTC.

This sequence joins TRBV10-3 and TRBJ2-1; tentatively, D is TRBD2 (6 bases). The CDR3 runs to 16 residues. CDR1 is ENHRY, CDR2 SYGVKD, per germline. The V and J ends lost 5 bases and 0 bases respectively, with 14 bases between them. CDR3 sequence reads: CAISQRAGSSYNEQFF. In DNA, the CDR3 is TGTGCCATCAGTCAGAGGGCGGGGAGCTCCTACAATGAGCAGTTCTTC.

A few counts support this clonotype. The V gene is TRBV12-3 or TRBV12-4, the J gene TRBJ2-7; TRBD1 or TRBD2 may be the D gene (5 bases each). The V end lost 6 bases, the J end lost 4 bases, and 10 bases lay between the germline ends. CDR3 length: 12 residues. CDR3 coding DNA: TGTGCCAGCAGGGGACCTTCTTACGAGCAGTACTTC. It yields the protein CASRGPSYEQYF.

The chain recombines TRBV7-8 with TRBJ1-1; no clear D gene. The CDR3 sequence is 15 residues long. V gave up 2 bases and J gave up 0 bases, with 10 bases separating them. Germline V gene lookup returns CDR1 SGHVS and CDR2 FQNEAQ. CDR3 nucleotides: TGTGCCAGCAGCTTAAAAGAGTTGATGAACACTGAAGCTTTCTTT. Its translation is CASSLKELMNTEAFF. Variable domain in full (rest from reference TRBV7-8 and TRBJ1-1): GAGVSQSPRYKVAKRGQDVALRCDPISGHVSLFWYQQALGQGPEFLTYFQNEAQLDKSGLPSDRFFAERPEGSVSTLKIQRTQQEDSAVYLCASSLKELMNTEAFFGQGTRLTVV.

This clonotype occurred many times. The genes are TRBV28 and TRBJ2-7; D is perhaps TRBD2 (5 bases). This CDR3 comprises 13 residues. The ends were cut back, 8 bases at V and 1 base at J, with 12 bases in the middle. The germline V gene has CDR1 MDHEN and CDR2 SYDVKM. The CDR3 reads CASVRESSYEQYF. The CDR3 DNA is TGTGCCAGCGTGAGGGAAAGTTCCTACGAGCAGTACTTC.

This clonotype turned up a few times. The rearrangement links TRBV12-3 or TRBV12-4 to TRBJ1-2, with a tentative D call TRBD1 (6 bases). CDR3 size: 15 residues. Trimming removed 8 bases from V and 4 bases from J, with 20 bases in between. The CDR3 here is CASANRGELGYGYTF. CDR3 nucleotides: TGTGCCAGCGCGAATAGGGGGGAATTGGGCTATGGCTACACCTTC.

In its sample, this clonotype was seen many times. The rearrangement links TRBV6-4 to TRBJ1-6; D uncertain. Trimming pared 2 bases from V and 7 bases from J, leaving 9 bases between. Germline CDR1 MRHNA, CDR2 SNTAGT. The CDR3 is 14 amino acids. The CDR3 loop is CASSDVVFNSPLHF. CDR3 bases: TGTGCCAGCAGTGACGTCGTCTTCAATTCACCCCTCCACTTT.

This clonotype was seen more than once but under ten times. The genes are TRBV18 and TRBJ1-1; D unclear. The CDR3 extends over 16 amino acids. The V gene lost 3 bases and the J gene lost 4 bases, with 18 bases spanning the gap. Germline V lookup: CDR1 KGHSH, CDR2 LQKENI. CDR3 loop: CASSPTQRRETTEAFF. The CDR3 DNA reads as TGTGCCAGCTCACCTACACAGAGGAGGGAGACCACTGAAGCTTTCTTT.

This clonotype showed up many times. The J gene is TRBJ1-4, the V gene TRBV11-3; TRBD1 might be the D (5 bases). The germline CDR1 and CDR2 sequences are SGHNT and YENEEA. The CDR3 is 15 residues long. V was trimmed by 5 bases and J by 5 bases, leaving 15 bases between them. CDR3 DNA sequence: TGTGCCAGCAGCGGGAACACAGGATTAAATGAAAAACTGTTTTTT. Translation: CASSGNTGLNEKLFF.

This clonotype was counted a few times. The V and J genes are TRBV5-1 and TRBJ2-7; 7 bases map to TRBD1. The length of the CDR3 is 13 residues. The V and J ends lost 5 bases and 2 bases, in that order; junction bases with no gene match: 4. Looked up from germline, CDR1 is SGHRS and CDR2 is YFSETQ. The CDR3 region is CASSMTGTYEQYF. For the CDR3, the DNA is TGCGCCAGCAGTATGACAGGGACCTACGAGCAGTACTTC.

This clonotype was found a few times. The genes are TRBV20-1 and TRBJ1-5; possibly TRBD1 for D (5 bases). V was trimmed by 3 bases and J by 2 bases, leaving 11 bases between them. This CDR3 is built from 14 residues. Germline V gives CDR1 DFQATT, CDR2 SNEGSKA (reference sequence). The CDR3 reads CSASNQGGNQPQHF. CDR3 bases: TGCAGTGCTAGCAACCAGGGAGGCAATCAGCCCCAGCATTTT.

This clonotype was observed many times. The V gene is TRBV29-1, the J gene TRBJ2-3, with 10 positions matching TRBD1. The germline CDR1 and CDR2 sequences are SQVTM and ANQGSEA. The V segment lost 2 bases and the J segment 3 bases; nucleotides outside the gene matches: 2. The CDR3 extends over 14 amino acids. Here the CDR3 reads CSVELGQGTDTQYF. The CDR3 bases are TGCAGCGTTGAACTGGGACAGGGGACAGATACGCAGTATTTT.

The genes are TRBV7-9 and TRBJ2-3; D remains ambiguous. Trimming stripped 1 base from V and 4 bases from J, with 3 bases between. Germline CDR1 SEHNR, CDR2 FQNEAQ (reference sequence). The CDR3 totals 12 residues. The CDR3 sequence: CASSLEADTQYF. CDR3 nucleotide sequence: TGTGCCAGCAGCTTAGAGGCAGATACGCAGTATTTT.

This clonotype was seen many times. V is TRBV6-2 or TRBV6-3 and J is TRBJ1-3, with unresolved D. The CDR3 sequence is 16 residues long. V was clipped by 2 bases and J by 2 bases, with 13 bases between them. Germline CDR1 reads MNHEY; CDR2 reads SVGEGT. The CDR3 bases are TGTGCCAGCAGTTACGAGGGTCAGGAGGCTGGAAACACCATATATTTT. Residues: CASSYEGQEAGNTIYF.

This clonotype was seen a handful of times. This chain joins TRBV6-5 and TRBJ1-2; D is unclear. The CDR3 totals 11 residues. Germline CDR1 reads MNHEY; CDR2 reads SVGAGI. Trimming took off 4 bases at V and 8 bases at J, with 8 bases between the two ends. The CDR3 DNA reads TGTGCCAGCAGTTCACTCCTGGGCTACACCTTC. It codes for CASSSLLGYTF.

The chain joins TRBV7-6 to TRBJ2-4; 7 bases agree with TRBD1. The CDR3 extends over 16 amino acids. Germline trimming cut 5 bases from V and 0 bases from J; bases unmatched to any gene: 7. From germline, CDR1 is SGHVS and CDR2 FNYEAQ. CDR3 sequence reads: CASSPGQTLAKNIQYF. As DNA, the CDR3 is TGTGCCAGCAGCCCGGGACAGACACTAGCCAAAAACATTCAGTACTTC.

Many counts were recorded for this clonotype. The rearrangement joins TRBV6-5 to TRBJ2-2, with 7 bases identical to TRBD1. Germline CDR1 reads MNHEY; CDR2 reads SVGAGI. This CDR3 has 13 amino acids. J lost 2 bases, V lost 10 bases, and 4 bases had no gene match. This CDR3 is CATRQGNTGELFF. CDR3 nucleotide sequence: TGTGCCACCAGACAGGGAAACACCGGGGAGCTGTTTTTT.

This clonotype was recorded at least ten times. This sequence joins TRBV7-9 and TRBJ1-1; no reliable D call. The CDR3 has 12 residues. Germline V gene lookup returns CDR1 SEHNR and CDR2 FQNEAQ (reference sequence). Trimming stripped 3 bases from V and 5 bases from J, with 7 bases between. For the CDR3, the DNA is TGTGCCAGCAGCTTTGAGGGAACTGAAGCTTTCTTT. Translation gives CASSFEGTEAFF.

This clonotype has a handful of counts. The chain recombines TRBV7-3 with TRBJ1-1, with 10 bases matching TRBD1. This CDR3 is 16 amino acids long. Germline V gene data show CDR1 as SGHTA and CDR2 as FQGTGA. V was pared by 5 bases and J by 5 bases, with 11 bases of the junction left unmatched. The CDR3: CASSPNPTGGWTEAFF. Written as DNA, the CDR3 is TGTGCCAGCAGCCCCAACCCGACAGGGGGCTGGACTGAAGCTTTCTTT.

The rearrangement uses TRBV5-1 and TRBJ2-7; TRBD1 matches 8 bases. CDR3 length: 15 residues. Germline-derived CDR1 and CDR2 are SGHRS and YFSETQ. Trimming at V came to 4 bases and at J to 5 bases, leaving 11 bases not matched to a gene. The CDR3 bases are TGCGCCAGCAGCGGGGATACGACAGGGGTCGACGAGCAGTACTTC. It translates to CASSGDTTGVDEQYF.

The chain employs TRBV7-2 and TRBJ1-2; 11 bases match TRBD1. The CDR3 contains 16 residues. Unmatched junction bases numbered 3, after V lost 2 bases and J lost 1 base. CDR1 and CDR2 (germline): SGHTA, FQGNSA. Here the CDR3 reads CASSLRTGGGNYGYTF. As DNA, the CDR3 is TGTGCCAGCAGCTTAAGGACAGGGGGCGGTAACTATGGCTACACCTTC.

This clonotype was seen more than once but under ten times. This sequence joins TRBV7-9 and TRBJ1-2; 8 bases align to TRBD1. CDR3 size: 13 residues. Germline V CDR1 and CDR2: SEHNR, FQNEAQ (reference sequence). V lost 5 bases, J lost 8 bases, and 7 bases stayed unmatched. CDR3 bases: TGTGCCAGCAGCCGAGGACAGGGAAACGGCTACACCTTC. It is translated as CASSRGQGNGYTF.

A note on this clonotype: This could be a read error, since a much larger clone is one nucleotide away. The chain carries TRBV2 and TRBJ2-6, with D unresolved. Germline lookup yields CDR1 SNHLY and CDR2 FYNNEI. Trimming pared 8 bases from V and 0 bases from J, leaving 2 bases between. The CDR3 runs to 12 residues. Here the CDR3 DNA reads TGTGCCAGCGGCTCTGGGGCCAACGTCCTGACTTTC. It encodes CASGSGANVLTF.

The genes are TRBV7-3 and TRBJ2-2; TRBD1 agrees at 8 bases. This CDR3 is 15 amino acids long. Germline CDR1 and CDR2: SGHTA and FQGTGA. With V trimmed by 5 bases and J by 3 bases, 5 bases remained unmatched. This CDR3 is CASSLTTGDTGELFF. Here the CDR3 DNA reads TGTGCCAGCAGCCTCACGACAGGGGACACCGGGGAGCTGTTTTTT.

CDR3 nucleotide sequence: TGTGCCGTAAACCAGGGTACTGAAGCTTTCTTT. Amino acids: CAVNQGTEAFF. The rearrangement uses TRBV6-2 or TRBV6-3 and TRBJ1-1; tentative D call: TRBD1 (5 bases). This CDR3 is 11 amino acids long. Germline CDR1 and CDR2: MNHEY and SVGEGT. Trimming left V 11 bases short and J 5 bases short, with 12 bases between.

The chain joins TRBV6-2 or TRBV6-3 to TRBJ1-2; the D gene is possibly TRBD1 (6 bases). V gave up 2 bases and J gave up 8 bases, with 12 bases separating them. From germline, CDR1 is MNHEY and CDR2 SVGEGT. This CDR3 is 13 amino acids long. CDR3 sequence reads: CASSYRTDNGYTF. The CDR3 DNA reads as TGTGCCAGCAGTTACCGGACAGATAACGGCTACACCTTC.